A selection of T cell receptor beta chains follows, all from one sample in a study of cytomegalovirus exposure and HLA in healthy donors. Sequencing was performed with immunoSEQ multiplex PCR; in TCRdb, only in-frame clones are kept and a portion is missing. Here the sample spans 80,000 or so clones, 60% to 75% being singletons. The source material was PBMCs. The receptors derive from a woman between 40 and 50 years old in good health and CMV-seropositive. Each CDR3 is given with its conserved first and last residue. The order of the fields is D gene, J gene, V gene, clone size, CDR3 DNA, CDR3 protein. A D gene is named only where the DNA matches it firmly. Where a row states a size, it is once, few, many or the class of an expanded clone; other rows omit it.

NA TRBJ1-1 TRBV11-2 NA TGTGCCAGCAGCTTAGCCCCTGAGAGTGAAGCTTTCTTT CASSLAPESEAFF
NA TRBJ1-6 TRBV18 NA TGTGCCAGCTCACCATCGGACATCACTAATTCACCCCTCCACTTT CASSPSDITNSPLHF
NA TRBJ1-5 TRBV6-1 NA TGTGCCAGCACAAGCGGGACCGTGAATCAGCCCCAGCATTTT CASTSGTVNQPQHF
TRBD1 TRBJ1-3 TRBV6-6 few TGTGCCAGCAGTTACGGCCAGACAGGGTTGGGAAACACCATATATTTT CASSYGQTGLGNTIYF
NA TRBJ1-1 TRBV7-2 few TGTGCCAGCAGCATCGGTTGGGGGGTTGAAGCTTTCTTT CASSIGWGVEAFF
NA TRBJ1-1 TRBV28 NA TGTGCCAGCAGTTTAGAGCAGGGATGGAACACTGAAGCTTTCTTT CASSLEQGWNTEAFF
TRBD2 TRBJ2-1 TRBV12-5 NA TGTGCTAGTGGTTCCCCCGAGACTAGCGGCGACTACAATGAGCAGTTCTTC CASGSPETSGDYNEQFF
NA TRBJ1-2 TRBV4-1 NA TGCGCCAGCAGCCCGGACATTACTAACTATGGCTACACCTTC CASSPDITNYGYTF
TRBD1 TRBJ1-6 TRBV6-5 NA TGTGCCAGCAGTTCGGGACAGGGGAATTCACCCCTCCACTTT CASSSGQGNSPLHF
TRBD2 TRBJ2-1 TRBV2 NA TGTGCCAGCAGACAGACTAGCGGGAACAATGAGCAGTTCTTC CASRQTSGNNEQFF
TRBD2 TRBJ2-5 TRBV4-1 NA TGCGCCAGCAGCCAGTACGCTAGCGGGGGCCAGGGAAATCAAGAGACCCAGTACTTC CASSQYASGGQGNQETQYF
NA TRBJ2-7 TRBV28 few TGTGCCAGCAGGAGGGAACAGGGTTTTTACGAGCAGTACTTC CASRREQGFYEQYF
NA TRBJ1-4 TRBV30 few TGTGCCTGGAGTGTACGGGTTGAAAAACTGTTTTTT CAWSVRVEKLFF
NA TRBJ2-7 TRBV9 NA TGTGCCAGCAGCCCCCCCAATCAAAACGAGCAGTACTTC CASSPPNQNEQYF
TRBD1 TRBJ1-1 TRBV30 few TGTGCCTGGAGTCCTCGACAGGGGGAAATGAACACTGAAGCTTTCTTT CAWSPRQGEMNTEAFF
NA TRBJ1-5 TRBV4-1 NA TGCGCCAGCAGCCAAGAATCCGGTGTGGAGCCCCAGCATTTT CASSQESGVEPQHF
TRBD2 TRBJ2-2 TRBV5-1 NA TGCGCCAGCAGCTTACTTAGCGGGGGGAACACCGGGGAGCTGTTTTTT CASSLLSGGNTGELFF
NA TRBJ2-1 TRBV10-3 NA TGTGCCATCAGTGAGTCGGGGGGAAGTAGCTCCTACAATGAGCAGTTCTTC CAISESGGSSSYNEQFF
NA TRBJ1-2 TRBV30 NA TGTGCCTGGAGTCTACAGGGCGAAGGCTACCCCTTC CAWSLQGEGYPF
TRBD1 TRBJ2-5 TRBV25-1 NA TGTGCCAGCAGTAACGACAGGGGGCCATACCAAGAGACCCAGTACTTC CASSNDRGPYQETQYF
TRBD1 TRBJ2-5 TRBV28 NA TGTGCCAGCAGTTCAGGGACAGGGCGGGAGGAGACCCAGTACTTC CASSSGTGREETQYF
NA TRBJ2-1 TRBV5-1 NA TGCGCCAGCAGCTTGCTTGGGGAGAGCTCCTACAATGAGCAGTTCTTC CASSLLGESSYNEQFF
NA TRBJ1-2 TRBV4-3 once TGCGCCAGCAGCCCGGAATATGCCCCACGAGGGGGACCTCCCTATGGCTACACCTTC CASSPEYAPRGGPPYGYTF
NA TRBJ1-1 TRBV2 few TGTGCCTGCCACCGGGGTACAGAAGCTTTCTTT CACHRGTEAFF
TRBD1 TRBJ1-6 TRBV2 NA TGTGCCAGCAGTGGGGGACAGGGTAATTCACCCCTCCACTTT CASSGGQGNSPLHF
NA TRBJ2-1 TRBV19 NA TGTGCCAGTAGTACTGGACCGCAGGGGGGCAGGAACTTCAATGAGCAGTTCTTC CASSTGPQGGRNFNEQFF
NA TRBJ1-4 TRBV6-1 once TGTGCCAGCAGTGAAGCAGGACAGAGCTATGAAAAACTGTTTTTT CASSEAGQSYEKLFF
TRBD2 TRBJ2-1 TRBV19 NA TGTGCCAGTAGTATAGGGGGAGGGAATCGGCTAGCGCTAAACTCCTACAATGAGCAGTTCTTC CASSIGGGNRLALNSYNEQFF
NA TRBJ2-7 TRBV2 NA TGTGCCAGCAGTGGTTTGTCCCCCCAGGGATCCTACAGGTCCTACGAGCAGTACTTC CASSGLSPQGSYRSYEQYF
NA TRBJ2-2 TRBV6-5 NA TGTGCCAGCAGTAAGTCGAACACGAACACCGGGGAGCTGTTTTTT CASSKSNTNTGELFF
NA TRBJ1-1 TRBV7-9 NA TGTGCCAGCAGCTACCAACAGGGAATCGGTGGTGAAGCTTTCTTT CASSYQQGIGGEAFF